This entry describes one T cell receptor beta chain. Germline V lookup: CDR1 SGHTS, CDR2 YDEGEE. The CDR3 spans 14 residues. Trimming removed 0 bases at V and 8 bases at J, with 14 bases between. The sample belongs to a study of cytomegalovirus exposure and HLA in healthy donors. In the PCR, 60 Vbeta and 13 Jbeta primers were used. Sequenced by immunoSEQ multiplex PCR; TCRdb stores in-frame clones only, minus some. The sample carries 130,000 or so clones, roughly three quarters recorded once. This clonotype was sampled from a woman between 55 and 75 years old in good health and CMV-seronegative. This chain joins TRBV5-8 and TRBJ1-2; the D gene is possibly TRBD1 (5 bases). Source material: PBMCs. The chain's CDR3 is CASSLGPRTSGYTF. CDR3 in DNA: TGTGCCAGCAGCTTGGGACCCCGGACAAGCGGCTACACCTTC.